A selection of T cell receptor beta chains follows, all from one sample in a study of identical twins. Each CDR3 protein is one row after TCRdb ran MiXCR on the 5' RACE reads. The sample contains under 800,000 distinct CDR3 sequences, less than 25% of which appear only once. The sample was also linked to a second study, of T cells expressing NK-cell markers.

Sequencing was done on a sample of PBMCs. The receptors come from a woman under 30 in good health. The CDR3 runs from the conserved cysteine through the conserved F or W. The order of the fields is V gene, J gene, clone size, D gene, CDR3 DNA, CDR3 protein. D genes are given only for firm matches. The size entry is marked missing in some rows and otherwise reads once, few, many or a size class.

>TRBV6-5|TRBJ1-2|once|NA
TGTGCCAGCAGTTACGCCAGCAGAGGCTATGGCTACACCTTC
CASSYASRGYGYTF
>TRBV11-1|TRBJ2-7|NA|NA
TGTGCCAGCAGCCCCTTGCCCCGAGGCCCTGAGGGGTACTACGAGCAGTACTTC
CASSPLPRGPEGYYEQYF
>TRBV5-1|TRBJ2-7|NA|NA
TGCGCCAGCAGCTGGCCTAGGGATTTCGATGACGAGCAGTACTTC
CASSWPRDFDDEQYF
>TRBV29-1|TRBJ2-5|few|TRBD2
TGCAGCGTAGGTGGACTAGCGGGAGGAGTCCCAGAGACCCAGTACTTC
CSVGGLAGGVPETQYF
>TRBV11-3|TRBJ2-1|NA|TRBD2
TGTGCCAGCAGCTTAACTGCTAGCGGGAGCAATGAGCAGTTCTTC
CASSLTASGSNEQFF
>TRBV20-1|TRBJ2-1|many|NA
TGCAGTGCTTTTAGCGGCTCTTACAATGAGCAGTTCTTC
CSAFSGSYNEQFF
>TRBV5-1|TRBJ1-1|NA|NA
TGCGCCAGCAGCCCCGGGGTTACTGAAGCTTTCTTT
CASSPGVTEAFF
>TRBV20-1|TRBJ1-3|few|NA
TGCAGTGCTAGGAGGGGGGCTGGAAACACCATATATTTT
CSARRGAGNTIYF
>TRBV20-1|TRBJ1-2|NA|NA
TGCAGTGCTAGAACCCAGGGAGGCTACACCTTC
CSARTQGGYTF
>TRBV4-3|TRBJ1-1|few|NA
TGCGCCAGCAGCCAAGTTTCCCAGGGGAACACTGAAGCTTTCTTT
CASSQVSQGNTEAFF
>TRBV29-1|TRBJ1-1|few|TRBD1
TGCAGCGTTTCCGGACAGGGTAAAAAAGCTTTCTTT
CSVSGQGKKAFF
>TRBV7-6|TRBJ2-3|few|NA
TGTGCCACCTCCGTTGGGCTCACAGATACGCAGTATTTT
CATSVGLTDTQYF
>TRBV12-3/TRBV12-4|TRBJ1-2|few|TRBD1
TGTGCCAGCAGCCCGGACAGGGGCGCACCCTATGTCGGCTACACCTTC
CASSPDRGAPYVGYTF
>TRBV7-2|TRBJ2-7|few|NA
TGTGCCAGCAGCTATTTGACAACTGTTCCCGAGCAGTACTTC
CASSYLTTVPEQYF
>TRBV29-1|TRBJ2-3|once|NA
TGCAGCGTTGGGACACCTAGCACAGATACGCAGTATTTT
CSVGTPSTDTQYF
>TRBV20-1|TRBJ2-7|few|NA
TGCAGTGCAAATGAGGGGAACTACGAGCAGTACTTC
CSANEGNYEQYF
>TRBV14|TRBJ1-2|NA|NA
TGTGCCAGCACGGCCTCGGGGGCCTATGGCTACACCTTC
CASTASGAYGYTF
>TRBV9|TRBJ2-7|NA|NA
TGTGCCAGCAGCGTTGATAGCCACCCTGGCGAGCAGTACTTC
CASSVDSHPGEQYF
>TRBV29-1|TRBJ2-5|many|TRBD1
TGCAGCGGACAGGGTAGTTATAAAGAAGAGACCCAGTACTTC
CSGQGSYKEETQYF
>TRBV3-1|TRBJ2-1|few|NA
TGTGCCAGCAGCCCGACTAGTGATTACAATGAGCAGTTCTTC
CASSPTSDYNEQFF
>TRBV5-5|TRBJ2-3|NA|TRBD2
TGTGCCAGCAGCTGGCCCAGCGGGATTATCACAGATACGCAGTATTTT
CASSWPSGIITDTQYF
>TRBV24-1|TRBJ2-1|few|NA
TGTGCCACCAGTGATGGGGCTGGACGTTACAATGAGCAGTTCTTC
CATSDGAGRYNEQFF
>TRBV20-1|TRBJ2-1|few|NA
TGCAGTGCGGCGGAGGGGTTACCCCCCTACAATGAGCAGTTCTTC
CSAAEGLPPYNEQFF
>TRBV12-3/TRBV12-4|TRBJ2-2|few|TRBD1
TGTGCCAGCAGTTTGGTCGGGTGGGGACAGGGGGACACCGGGGAGCTGTTTTTT
CASSLVGWGQGDTGELFF
>TRBV6-1|TRBJ2-5|few|NA
TGTGCCAGCAGCCGAAGAAAGGTTTATGAGACCCAGTACTTC
CASSRRKVYETQYF
>TRBV20-1|TRBJ2-7|NA|TRBD1
TGCAGTGCTCACAGAGGGGGCGGACCCGGATCCTACGAGCAGTACTTC
CSAHRGGGPGSYEQYF
>TRBV12-3/TRBV12-4|TRBJ2-5|few|NA
TGTGCCAGCTCCAGGAATGATCCTCAGACCCAGTACTTC
CASSRNDPQTQYF
>TRBV7-6|TRBJ2-1|NA|NA
TGTGCCAGCAGCTTTGGACTCCGTAACAATGAGCAGTTCTTC
CASSFGLRNNEQFF
>TRBV4-1|TRBJ1-1|NA|NA
TGCGCCAGCAGCGTAACAGGGACTGGGGAAACTGAAGCTTTCTTT
CASSVTGTGETEAFF
>TRBV5-1|TRBJ1-1|few|NA
TGCGCCAGCAGCTTGCGGGGAGGAGGAGCTGAAGCTTTCTTT
CASSLRGGGAEAFF
>TRBV25-1|TRBJ2-2|once|NA
TGTGCCAGCAGTGCGACCGACGGAAGGACCGGGGAGCTGTTTTTT
CASSATDGRTGELFF
>TRBV21-1|TRBJ2-7|NA|NA
TGTGCCAGCAGCAATGGGGTCGGTCTCTCGCGGGAGGGCGCCGAGCAGTACTTC
CASSNGVGLSREGAEQYF
>TRBV7-3|TRBJ2-1|NA|NA
TGTGCCAGCAGCTTAACGGTAGACAATGAGCAGTTCTTC
CASSLTVDNEQFF
>TRBV29-1|TRBJ1-1|few|NA
TGCAGCGTTCAGCCCGGGGCGTACACTGAAGCTTTCTTT
CSVQPGAYTEAFF
>TRBV11-2|TRBJ2-2|few|NA
TGTGCCAGCAGCTGGGGGCGGGGTTACACCGGGGAGCTGTTTTTT
CASSWGRGYTGELFF